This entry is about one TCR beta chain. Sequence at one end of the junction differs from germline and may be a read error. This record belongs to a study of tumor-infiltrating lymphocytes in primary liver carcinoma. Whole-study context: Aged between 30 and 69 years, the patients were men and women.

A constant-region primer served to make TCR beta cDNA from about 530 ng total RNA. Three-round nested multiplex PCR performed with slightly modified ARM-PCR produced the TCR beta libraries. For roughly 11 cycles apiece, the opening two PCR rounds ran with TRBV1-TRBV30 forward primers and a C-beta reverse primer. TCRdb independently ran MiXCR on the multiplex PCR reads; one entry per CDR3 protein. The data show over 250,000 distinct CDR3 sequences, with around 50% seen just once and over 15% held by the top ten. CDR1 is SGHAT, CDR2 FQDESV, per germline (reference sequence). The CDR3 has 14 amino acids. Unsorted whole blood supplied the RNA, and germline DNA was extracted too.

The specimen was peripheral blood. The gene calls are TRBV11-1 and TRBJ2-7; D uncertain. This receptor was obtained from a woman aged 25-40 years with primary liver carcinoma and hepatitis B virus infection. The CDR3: CACSPEIASHEQYF. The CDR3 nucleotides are TGTGCCTGCAGCCCGGAGATAGCCTCCCACGAGCAGTACTTC.